This TCR beta chain was identified in a study of blood T cell repertoires in COVID-19. The CDR3 is 12 amino acids. The J segment lost 8 bases and the V segment lost 8 bases, leaving 9 bases of the junction unmatched. CDR1 is SQVTM and CDR2 is ANQGSEA in the germline V gene. This clone has only one observation. Per the study methods: Quantification of nucleated cells was approximated via reference gene primer amplification. The table came from immunoSEQ multiplex PCR; TCRdb's copy has only in-frame clones and leaves some out. The DNA gave D and trimming, while V, J and clone size come from that table. This table has 150,000 or so clones, around 85% appearing once.

The clonotype was recovered from a human donor in a cohort sampled during active COVID-19. The chain has TRBV29-1 and TRBJ2-1, with 7 nucleotides matching TRBD1. The specimen was peripheral blood. CDR3 coding DNA: TGCAGCACCCGACAGGGTGGGTATGAGCAGTTCTTC. It yields the protein CSTRQGGYEQFF.